Presented here are 14 T cell receptor beta chains from one specimen sequenced in a study of blood T cell repertoires in COVID-19. Only in-frame clones appear in the TCRdb table, and some are missing; sequencing was by immunoSEQ multiplex PCR. The sample includes approximately 94,000 clones, around 88% of them seen just once. The sample consisted of peripheral blood. The receptors stem from a human donor in a cohort sampled during active COVID-19.

This rearrangement joins TRBV6-5 to TRBJ1-4, with a possible D match to TRBD1 (6 bases). Germline CDR1 and CDR2: MNHEY and SVGAGI. The CDR3 is 16 amino acids. Trimming removed 2 bases from V and 3 bases from J, with 13 bases in between. This CDR3 is CASSYGTKRANEKLFF. The CDR3 DNA reads as TGTGCCAGCAGTTACGGGACAAAAAGGGCTAATGAAAAACTGTTTTTT.

The chain uses TRBV4-1 and TRBJ2-1; 11 bases are shared with TRBD2. CDR1 and CDR2 from the germline V gene are MGHRA and YSYEKL. J lost 4 bases, V lost 0 bases, and 5 bases had no gene match. The CDR3 sequence is 17 residues long. The CDR3 spells CASSQDELAGAYNEQFF. The CDR3 DNA is TGCGCCAGCAGCCAAGACGAACTAGCGGGAGCTTACAATGAGCAGTTCTTC.

The chain combines TRBV11-2 with TRBJ2-7; D gene uncertain. Germline CDR1 SGHAT, CDR2 FQNNGV. Between the trimmed V and J ends, which lost 2 bases and 2 bases, there was a span of 13 bases. The CDR3 is made up of 15 amino acids. CDR3 sequence: CASSLTRLVAYEQYF. In nucleotides, the CDR3 is TGTGCCAGCAGCTTAACGCGTCTGGTTGCCTACGAGCAGTACTTC.

This clone was seen once. V gene TRBV25-1 combines with J gene TRBJ1-4; 10 nucleotides align to TRBD1. Germline loops: CDR1 MGHDK, CDR2 SYGVNS. With 5 bases clipped from V and 3 bases from J, the junction kept 3 bases outside the gene matches. The CDR3 is made up of 15 amino acids. CDR3 protein: CASSRQGAANEKLFF. CDR3 coding DNA: TGTGCCAGCAGTCGACAGGGGGCCGCTAATGAAAAACTGTTTTTT.

The chain's CDR3 is CASSYSWDRVYNEQFF. The CDR3 DNA follows: TGTGCCAGCAGTTACTCGTGGGACAGGGTGTACAATGAGCAGTTCTTC. This chain links TRBV6-5 with TRBJ2-1, with TRBD1 matching 9 bases. Germline assignment: CDR1 MNHEY and CDR2 SVGAGI. J gave up 4 bases and V 0 bases, and 4 bases lay outside the gene matches. The CDR3 length is 16 residues.

This sequence joins TRBV3-1 (or the pseudogene TRBV3-2) and TRBJ1-5; 9 nucleotides align to TRBD1. This CDR3 contains 14 residues. Germline CDR1 and CDR2: LGHDT and YNNKEL (reference sequence). V lost 3 bases to trimming and J lost 9 bases; unmatched junction nucleotides: 6. DNA of the CDR3: TGTGCCAGCAGCCATTCCACAGGGGGCTTGCCCCAGCATTTT. Translation: CASSHSTGGLPQHF.

This clone was found a few times. The CDR3 loop reads CASSLTGVETQYF. The CDR3 DNA follows: TGCGCCAGCAGCTTGACAGGGGTAGAGACCCAGTACTTC. The rearrangement links TRBV5-1 to TRBJ2-5, with TRBD1 matching over 7 bases. The CDR3 has 13 residues. From germline, CDR1 is SGHRS and CDR2 YFSETQ. V dropped 1 base and J dropped 4; count of bases not matched to a gene: 1.

This sequence joins TRBV5-1 and TRBJ2-3; no definite D call. The CDR3 covers 15 residues. V was trimmed by 0 bases and J by 4 bases, leaving 12 bases between them. CDR1 SGHRS and CDR2 YFSETQ come from the germline V gene. The CDR3 nucleotides read TGCGCCAGCAGCTTGGGCGTTAACCCTCCAGATACGCAGTATTTT. It encodes CASSLGVNPPDTQYF.

The CDR3 DNA reads as TGTGCCAGCTCTCGAATCCCCGGTCCTGGGGCCAACGTCCTGACTTTC. It is translated as CASSRIPGPGANVLTF. V gene TRBV18 combines with J gene TRBJ2-6; D gene unclear. Germline-derived CDR1 and CDR2 are KGHSH and LQKENI. This CDR3 spans 16 amino acids. Trimming took 6 bases from V and 2 from J, leaving 14 bases between them.

The chain recombines TRBV6-5 with TRBJ2-7; TRBD1 might be the D (6 bases). The V gene lost 6 bases and the J gene lost 5 bases, with 14 bases spanning the gap. The germline V gene has CDR1 MNHEY and CDR2 SVGAGI. The CDR3 is 13 amino acids. CDR3 amino acids: CASRESGAHEQYF. The CDR3 DNA sequence: TGTGCCAGCAGAGAGTCAGGGGCCCACGAGCAGTACTTC.

The chain uses TRBV5-1 and TRBJ2-1; D is unresolved. Trimming cost V 4 bases and J 6 bases, with 8 bases left between them. Germline values: CDR1 SGHRS, CDR2 YFSETQ. This CDR3 has 12 residues. DNA for the CDR3: TGCGCCAGCAGCCCACCAGGCAATGAGCAGTTCTTC. Translation gives CASSPPGNEQFF.

In this sample, this clone turned up many times. The CDR3 DNA follows: TGTGCCAGCAGCCACCTAGACAGGGGATCTAATGAAAAACTGTTTTTT. It yields the protein CASSHLDRGSNEKLFF. The chain links TRBV11-2 to TRBJ1-4, with 8 bases matching TRBD1. The CDR3 totals 16 residues. Germline V gives CDR1 SGHAT, CDR2 FQNNGV. The J segment lost 3 bases and the V segment lost 5 bases, leaving 8 bases of the junction unmatched.

A note on this clone: Other DNA sequences from this sample encode an identical CDR3 as well. The chain links TRBV18 to TRBJ2-7; 7 nucleotides line up with TRBD1. Germline V gene data show CDR1 as KGHSH and CDR2 as LQKENI. The trim removed 2 bases at V and 3 bases at J, leaving 7 bases unmatched. The CDR3 has 15 residues. The CDR3 DNA reads TGTGCCAGCTCACCAAGACAGGGTGAAAGCTACGAGCAGTACTTC. Translated: CASSPRQGESYEQYF.

V usage is TRBV7-2 and J usage is TRBJ2-7, with D uncertain. The V gene lost 1 base and the J gene lost 6 bases, with 10 bases spanning the gap. The CDR3 is made up of 13 amino acids. Per germline, CDR1 SGHTA and CDR2 FQGNSA. The CDR3 is CASSLVHVSEQYF. CDR3 nucleotides: TGTGCCAGCAGCTTAGTTCATGTGAGCGAGCAGTACTTC.